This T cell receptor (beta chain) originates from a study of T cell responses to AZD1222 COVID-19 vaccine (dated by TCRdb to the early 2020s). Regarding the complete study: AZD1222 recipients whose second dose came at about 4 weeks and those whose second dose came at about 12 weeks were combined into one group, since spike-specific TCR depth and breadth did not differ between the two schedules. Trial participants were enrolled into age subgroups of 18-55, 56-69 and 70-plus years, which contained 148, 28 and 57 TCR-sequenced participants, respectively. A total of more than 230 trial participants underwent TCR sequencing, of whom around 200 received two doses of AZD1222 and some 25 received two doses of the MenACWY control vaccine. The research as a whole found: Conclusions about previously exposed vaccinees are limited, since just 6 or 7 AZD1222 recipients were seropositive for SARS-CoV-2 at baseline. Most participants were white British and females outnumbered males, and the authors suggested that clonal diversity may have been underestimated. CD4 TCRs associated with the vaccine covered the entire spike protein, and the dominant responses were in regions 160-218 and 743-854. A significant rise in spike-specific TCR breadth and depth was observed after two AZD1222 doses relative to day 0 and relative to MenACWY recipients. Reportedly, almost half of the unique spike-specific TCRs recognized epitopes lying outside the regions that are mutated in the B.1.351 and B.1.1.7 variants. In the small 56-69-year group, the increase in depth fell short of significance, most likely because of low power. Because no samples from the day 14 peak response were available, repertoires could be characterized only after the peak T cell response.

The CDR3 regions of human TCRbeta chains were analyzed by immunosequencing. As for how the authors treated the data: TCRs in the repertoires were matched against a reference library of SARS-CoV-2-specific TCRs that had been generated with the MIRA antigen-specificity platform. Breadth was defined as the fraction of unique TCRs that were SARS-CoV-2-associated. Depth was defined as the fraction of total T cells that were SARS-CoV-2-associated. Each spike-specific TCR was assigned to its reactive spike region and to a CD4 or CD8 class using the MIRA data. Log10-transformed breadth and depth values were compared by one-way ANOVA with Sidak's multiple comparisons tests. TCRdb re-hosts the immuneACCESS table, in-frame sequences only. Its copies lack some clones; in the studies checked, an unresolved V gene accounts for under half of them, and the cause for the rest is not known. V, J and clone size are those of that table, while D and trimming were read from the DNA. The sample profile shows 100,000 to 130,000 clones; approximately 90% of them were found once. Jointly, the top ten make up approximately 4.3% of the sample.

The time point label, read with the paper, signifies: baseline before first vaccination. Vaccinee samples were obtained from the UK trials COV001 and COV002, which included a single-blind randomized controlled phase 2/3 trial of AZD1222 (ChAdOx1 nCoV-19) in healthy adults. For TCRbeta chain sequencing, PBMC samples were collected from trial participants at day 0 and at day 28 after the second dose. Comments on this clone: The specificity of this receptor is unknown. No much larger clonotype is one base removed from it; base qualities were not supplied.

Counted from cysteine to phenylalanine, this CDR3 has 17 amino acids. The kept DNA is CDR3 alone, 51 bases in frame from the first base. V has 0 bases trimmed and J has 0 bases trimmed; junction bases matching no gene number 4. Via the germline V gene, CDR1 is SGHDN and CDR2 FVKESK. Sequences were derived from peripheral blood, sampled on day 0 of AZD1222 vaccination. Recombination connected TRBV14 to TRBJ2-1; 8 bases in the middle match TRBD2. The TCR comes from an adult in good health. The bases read TGTGCCAGCAGCCAAGATCGGGGACTAGTCTCCTACAATGAGCAGTTCTTC. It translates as CASSQDRGLVSYNEQFF.